The rows below give T cell receptor beta chains drawn from one sample of a study of beta chain features in type 1 diabetes. Clones were read by immunoSEQ multiplex PCR, and TCRdb kept only the in-frame ones, dropping some. Among hundreds of thousands of clones, approximately 16% were seen once, and the ten largest hold 0.015%. Sample: naive CD4+ T cells from blood. These receptors were obtained from a man between 18 and 29 years old with type 1 diabetes. Both conserved end residues are part of each CDR3.

V	J	CDR3
TRBV9	TRBJ2-1	CASSVAEPRGKQFF
TRBV6-1	NA	CASKWGYEQYF
TRBV9	TRBJ2-5	CASSSHTQETQYF
TRBV30	TRBJ2-1	CAWDSYNEQFF
TRBV28	TRBJ1-2	CASSLGAGGYGYTF
TRBV29-1	TRBJ2-7	CSAINQGGEQYF
TRBV5-1	TRBJ2-4	CASSSSVADIQYF
TRBV6-6	TRBJ1-5	CASSLTGGQPQHF
TRBV5-1	TRBJ2-3	CASTGGAIRDTQYF
TRBV10-3	TRBJ2-7	CAISFLVGLAGYEQYF
TRBV6-5	TRBJ1-2	CASYRGRGYTF
TRBV11-1	TRBJ2-7	CASSLRASGSSHEQYF
TRBV30	TRBJ2-7	CAWSGSRDRAYEQYF
TRBV19	TRBJ1-4	CASTPPGLRNEKLFF
TRBV27	TRBJ2-7	CASSLSPGWLGEQYF
TRBV6-5	TRBJ2-7	CASSYSDRAYEQYF
TRBV10-3	TRBJ2-1	CAISESGLAGLSSYNEQFF
TRBV28	TRBJ2-4	CASSRQGLAKNIQYF
TRBV29-1	TRBJ1-1	CSRESTEAFF
TRBV7-9	TRBJ2-7	CASSLRDEQYF
TRBV7-6	TRBJ2-7	CASSAHRQGTVYEQYF
TRBV15	TRBJ1-2	CATSRDRTGIYGYTF
TRBV30	TRBJ2-5	CALRLAGTQETQYF
TRBV4-3	TRBJ2-2	CASSQRVYAGGEGGELFF
TRBV30	TRBJ2-1	CAWSEGASGGREQFF
TRBV15	TRBJ1-5	CATSSPGDGQPQHF
TRBV5-1	TRBJ2-2	CASSSGVFVTGELFF
TRBV5-1	TRBJ2-1	CASSPRDRGGNEQFF
TRBV2	TRBJ2-7	CASSVRQGLRSYEQYF
TRBV6-6	TRBJ2-7	CASRLTGLSYEQYF
TRBV14	TRBJ2-5	CASRHFNQETQYF
TRBV6-5	TRBJ2-2	CASSYGTGWTGELFF
TRBV15	TRBJ2-1	CATSSGTYYYNEQFF
TRBV9	TRBJ2-3	CASSVVGGGAGDTQYF
TRBV30	TRBJ1-2	CAWSVSRTGGGYTF
TRBV5-4	TRBJ2-1	CASAPGQPYNEQFF
TRBV7-6	TRBJ2-7	CASSARQDGEQYF
TRBV10-3	TRBJ1-6	CAISRGTAEPLHF
TRBV7-2	TRBJ2-5	CASSLGDRSTLQETQYF
TRBV9	TRBJ2-3	CASSGNRDADTQYF
TRBV29-1	TRBJ1-1	CSTGFATEAFF
TRBV19	TRBJ2-7	CASSGGSDEQYF
TRBV9	TRBJ2-3	CASSGGPRDTQYF
TRBV7-2	TRBJ2-2	CASSRTSGRAVGTGELFF
TRBV29-1	TRBJ1-1	CSAKGQIRPNTEAFF
TRBV6-5	TRBJ2-5	CASSSPGGETQYF
TRBV18	TRBJ2-1	CASSPVRDYSINEQFF
TRBV4-1	TRBJ2-5	CASSRVWGEGETQYF
TRBV7-9	TRBJ2-5	CASSLAGAETQYF
TRBV14	TRBJ2-2	CASSQRASGLTGELFF
TRBV11-2	TRBJ2-3	CASSHIAGGDTQYF